Sequencing of this T cell receptor beta chain was carried out in a study of regulatory T cells in long-lasting Graves disease. This clonotype was seen repeatedly, ten times or more. Its antigen is not known. Relying on iRepertoire HTBI primers and Arm-PCR of CDR3 regions, the team built TCR beta libraries. MiXCR, run by TCRdb on the multiplex PCR reads, gives a single entry per CDR3 protein. The data show 650,000 to 850,000 distinct CDR3 sequences, 25% to 30% seen once. The time point: persistent/refractory GD, antithyroid drugs over 5 years with positive TRAb. The TCR library was prepared using RNA isolated from PBMCs. One endocrinology department in Xi'an, China, was where patients came from. General study points: For persistent Graves' patients, TCR diversity was lower than for newly diagnosed ones. With persistent disease, TRBV28, TRBJ1-2 and TRBJ2-5 were the favored segments. Having only a small sample size may have limited accuracy.

The CDR3 contains 13 residues. Trimming took off 4 bases at V and 7 bases at J, with 13 bases between the two ends. Germline assignment: CDR1 SNHLY and CDR2 FYNNEI. This rearrangement joins TRBV2 to TRBJ2-5; D possibly uses TRBD1 or TRBD2 (6 bases each). This material consisted of peripheral blood mononuclear cells (PBMCs), taken when the disease was refractory, from a patient treated with antithyroid drugs. This receptor was obtained from a female donor with Graves disease. Here the CDR3 DNA reads TGTGCCAGCAGTGGGACAGCCGGGGGGACCCAGTACTTC. Its translation is CASSGTAGGTQYF.